The clone carrying this T cell receptor beta chain was observed a few times. Its antigen is unknown. The sample comes from a study of beta chain features in type 1 diabetes. General study results and limits: Healthy donors had naive, central memory and Treg TCRB repertoires that appeared less similar than those seen among patients.

V dropped 3 bases and J dropped 3; count of bases not matched to a gene: 5. The CDR3 sequence is 15 residues long. The V gene's germline CDR1 is SGDLS and CDR2 YYNGEE. What was sequenced were expressed TCRB transcripts, since all of the isolated RNA had been reverse transcribed. The protocol was immunoSEQ multiplex PCR, while the TCRdb copy is restricted to in-frame clones and leaves out a portion. The sample contains over 350,000 clones, about 15% of which appear only once. This sequence joins TRBV9 and TRBJ2-1, with 8 bases lining up with TRBD2. The source of this sequence is a woman aged 18 to 35 in good health. The sample consisted of naive CD4+ T cells from blood. The CDR3 region has the DNA TGTGCCAGCAGCGAACGGGAGGGATACTACAATGAGCAGTTCTTC. It translates to CASSEREGYYNEQFF. Variable domain in full (rest from reference TRBV9 and TRBJ2-1): DSGVTQTPKHLITATGQRVTLRCSPRSGDLSVYWYQQSLDQGLQFLIQYYNGEERAKGNILERFSAQQFPDLHSELNLSSLELGDSALYFCASSEREGYYNEQFFGPGTRLTVL.